The sequence of this T cell receptor (beta chain) was determined in a study of blood T cell repertoires in COVID-19. About the study: The United States, Italy and Spain provided the acute and convalescent COVID-19 samples. Nucleic acid was either cDNA or gDNA, and it came from T cells, B-cell-depleted T cells, or PBMCs.

Original processing notes: For nucleated cells, counts were estimated from reference gene primer amplification. Repertoires were generated with immunoSEQ multiplex PCR, while TCRdb's copy carries only in-frame clones and drops some. The V and J calls and the clone size are those of that table, but D and trimming were determined from the DNA. The sample has roughly 150,000 clones, 75% to 85% seen once. The CDR3 is 13 residues long. Trimming removed 9 bases from V and 7 bases from J; junction bases left unmatched: 10. The germline CDR1 and CDR2 sequences are KGHDR and SFDVKD. The receptor was derived from a man between 40 and 49 years old who had recovered from COVID-19. V gene TRBV24-1 combines with J gene TRBJ1-1; 7 bases are shared with TRBD1. What was sequenced was PBMCs or T cells enriched from blood (not recorded which). The CDR3 spells CATGTRDSLEAFF. CDR3 coding DNA: TGTGCCACCGGGACGCGGGACAGCCTTGAAGCTTTCTTT.